What follows are 27 T cell receptor beta chains derived from one specimen sequenced in a study of T cells in Graves' hyperthyroidism and ophthalmopathy. TCR beta CDR3 sequences were amplified from RNA transcripts. A set of HTBI primers served as the primers for a first-round RT-PCR of the TCR CDR3. Using its own MiXCR run on the multiplex PCR reads, TCRdb lists one record per CDR3 protein. Among 490,000 or so distinct CDR3 sequences listed, just under 20% were seen once. The specimen sequenced was blood. The receptors stem from a man in his forties or fifties with Graves' ophthalmopathy.

Comment on this clonotype: The junction shows a germline mismatch at one end, possibly a read error. This sequence joins TRBV5-5 and TRBJ1-5, with D perhaps matching TRBD1 (5 bases). Germline V lookup: CDR1 SGHKS, CDR2 YYEKEE (reference sequence). The CDR3 length is 16 residues. CDR3 region: CASSPSPGPSNQPQHF. The DNA of the CDR3 is TGCGCCAGCAGCCCCAGTCCGGGACCTAGCAATCAGCCCCAGCATTTT.

This clonotype was seen a handful of times. The J gene is TRBJ1-3, the V gene TRBV2; D remains ambiguous. The CDR3 runs to 16 residues. V was trimmed by 4 bases and J by 0 bases, leaving 13 bases between them. The germline CDR1 and CDR2 sequences are SNHLY and FYNNEI. In nucleotides, the CDR3 is TGTGCCAGCAGTGGTGACACCTCCTACTCTGGAAACACCATATATTTT. Translating gives CASSGDTSYSGNTIYF.

This clonotype was recorded many times. This chain links TRBV20-1 with TRBJ2-1; unclear D gene. Germline-derived CDR1 and CDR2 are DFQATT and SNEGSKA (reference sequence). V dropped 3 bases and J dropped 3 bases, with 12 bases sitting between them. This CDR3 spans 14 amino acids. DNA of the CDR3: TGCAGTGCTAGTCGGGCGGAAAACTACAATGAGCAGTTCTTC. Encoded protein: CSASRAENYNEQFF.

V gene TRBV7-3 combines with J gene TRBJ2-1, with a weak D call TRBD1 (6 bases). The length of the CDR3 is 16 residues. Germline V gene lookup returns CDR1 SGHTA and CDR2 FQGTGA. Trimming cost V 0 bases and J 10 bases, with 19 bases left between them. CDR3 sequence: CASSLTGAGPQQEQFF. DNA for the CDR3: TGTGCCAGCAGCTTAACGGGGGCAGGACCCCAACAAGAGCAGTTCTTC.

The rearrangement uses TRBV18 and TRBJ2-3; perhaps TRBD2 as D (6 bases). Looked up from germline, CDR1 is KGHSH and CDR2 is LQKENI. Trimming left V 0 bases short and J 4 bases short, with 14 bases between. This CDR3 comprises 16 residues. The CDR3 sequence: CASSPPGGPVADTQYF. For the CDR3, the DNA is TGTGCCAGCTCACCACCAGGAGGGCCGGTTGCAGATACGCAGTATTTT.

Note on this clonotype: A much larger clone lies a single base off, so this may be a read error. The chain links TRBV20-1 to TRBJ2-7, with D possibly being TRBD1 (5 bases). Between the trimmed V and J ends, which lost 1 base and 7 bases, there was a span of 17 bases. This CDR3 is built from 14 residues. Germline V gives CDR1 DFQATT, CDR2 SNEGSKA (reference sequence). The CDR3 protein is CSARGKGADNEQYF. CDR3 sequence (DNA): TGCAGTGCTAGAGGAAAAGGGGCCGACAATGAGCAGTACTTC.

The sample holds a few counts of this clonotype. The chain employs TRBV19 and TRBJ2-2; no definite D call. CDR3 length: 13 residues. Trimming shortened V by 0 bases and J by 6 bases, and 5 bases separated the two germline ends. Germline V gives CDR1 LNHDA, CDR2 SQIVND (reference sequence). The CDR3 DNA is TGTGCCAGTAGTATAGATAGCCCCGGGGAGCTGTTTTTT. Residues: CASSIDSPGELFF.

This clonotype has a single count. The chain recombines TRBV19 with TRBJ1-1, with D possibly TRBD1 on 6 matching bases. Looked up from germline, CDR1 is LNHDA and CDR2 is SQIVND (reference sequence). There are 14 residues in the CDR3. Trimming cost V 6 bases and J 0 bases, with 11 bases left between them. In nucleotides, the CDR3 is TGTGCCAGTAGGACCAGGGGCATGAACACTGAAGCTTTCTTT. This gives the protein CASRTRGMNTEAFF.

The rearrangement links TRBV20-1 to TRBJ2-1; 13 bases agree with TRBD2. The CDR3 consists of 14 residues. Germline lookup yields CDR1 DFQATT and CDR2 SNEGSKA (reference sequence). J lost 7 bases, V lost 5 bases, and 5 bases had no gene match. The CDR3 reads CSAELAGGWNEQFF. CDR3 coding DNA: TGCAGTGCTGAACTAGCGGGGGGGTGGAATGAGCAGTTCTTC.

This clonotype was seen at least ten times. The chain recombines TRBV18 with TRBJ1-3, with D tentatively TRBD1 (5 bases). CDR1 and CDR2 from the germline V gene are KGHSH and LQKENI. Trimming took off 5 bases at V and 0 bases at J, with 14 bases between the two ends. The CDR3 is 16 amino acids. The CDR3: CASSVQDVLSGNTIYF. CDR3 nucleotides: TGTGCCAGCTCAGTACAGGACGTCCTCTCTGGAAACACCATATATTTT.

This clonotype was seen many times. The chain couples TRBV12-3 or TRBV12-4 to TRBJ2-7; possibly TRBD2 for D (5 bases). Trimming pared 7 bases from V and 3 bases from J, leaving 19 bases between. This CDR3 has 15 residues. The CDR3, as DNA: TGTGCCAGCACCCCCTTGGCGGGCTCCTTCTACGAGCAGTACTTC. Protein: CASTPLAGSFYEQYF.

The chain uses TRBV5-6 and TRBJ2-3; TRBD2 aligns across 12 bases. The CDR3 runs 17 residues. V lost 0 bases to trimming and J lost 0 bases; unmatched junction nucleotides: 2. CDR1 and CDR2 (germline): SGHDT, YYEEEE. The CDR3 reads CASSLVGLAGSTDTQYF. Written as DNA, the CDR3 is TGTGCCAGCAGCTTGGTAGGACTAGCGGGGAGCACAGATACGCAGTATTTT.

This CDR3 reads CSATLAGLKTQYF. The DNA of the CDR3 is TGCAGTGCTACACTAGCGGGGCTCAAGACCCAGTACTTC. The chain combines TRBV20-1 with TRBJ2-5, with 10 positions matching TRBD2. Germline V gene data show CDR1 as DFQATT and CDR2 as SNEGSKA (reference sequence). This CDR3 comprises 13 residues. The V segment lost 4 bases and the J segment 6 bases; nucleotides outside the gene matches: 5.

This clonotype turned up a few times. This may be a read error, as it is one base from a much larger clone. The CDR3, as DNA: TGTGCCAGCAGTGGACTGATGAACACTGAAGCTTTCTTT. This translates into CASSGLMNTEAFF. V gene TRBV27 combines with J gene TRBJ1-1, with unresolved D. This CDR3 has 13 residues. The germline gives CDR1 MNHEY, CDR2 SMNVEV (reference sequence). V was cut by 5 bases and J by 0 bases, with 7 bases left in between.

The genes are TRBV7-2 and TRBJ2-7; tentatively, D is TRBD2 (6 bases). V was shortened by 5 bases and J by 5 bases, with 19 bases between the two germline ends. The CDR3 extends over 15 amino acids. From germline, CDR1 is SGHTA and CDR2 FQGNSA. CDR3 sequence (DNA): TGTGCCAGCAGCCCTGGCGGGGCGGCCCGGGACGAGCAGTACTTC. Encoded protein: CASSPGGAARDEQYF.

This clonotype was seen repeatedly, ten times or more. The chain uses TRBV18 and TRBJ1-5; no firm D call. This CDR3 spans 15 amino acids. V was pared by 3 bases and J by 3 bases, with 12 bases between. In germline, CDR1 is KGHSH, CDR2 LQKENI. This chain's CDR3 is CASSPGRQYNQPQHF. The CDR3 nucleotides are TGTGCCAGCTCACCGGGGAGGCAGTACAATCAGCCCCAGCATTTT.

This clonotype turned up a few times. DNA of the CDR3: TGTGCCAGCAGAGGGACAGAGAATAACTATGGCTACACCTTC. It specifies CASRGTENNYGYTF. This sequence joins TRBV6-1 and TRBJ1-2, with 7 bases fitting TRBD1. Germline-derived CDR1 and CDR2 are MNHNS and SASEGT. Germline trimming cut 6 bases from V and 1 base from J; bases unmatched to any gene: 5. The CDR3 is made up of 14 amino acids.

V gene TRBV19 combines with J gene TRBJ2-1; 7 bases are a match to TRBD2. Germline V gene sequence: CDR1 LNHDA, CDR2 SQIVND (reference sequence). The CDR3 runs to 14 residues. The ends lost 5 bases at V and 7 bases at J; junction bases unmatched: 8. The CDR3 is CASSWRGLRNEQFF. CDR3 DNA: TGTGCCAGTAGTTGGAGGGGACTACGGAATGAGCAGTTCTTC. The full variable domain, its missing parts supplied by reference TRBV19 and TRBJ2-1, is DGGITQSPKYLFRKEGQNVTLSCEQNLNHDAMYWYRQDPGQGLRLIYYSQIVNDFQKGDIAEGYSVSREKKESFPLTVTSAQKNPTAFYLCASSWRGLRNEQFFGPGTRLTVL.

The chain is built from TRBV19 and TRBJ2-2, with 8 bases matching TRBD2. Germline V gene sequence: CDR1 LNHDA, CDR2 SQIVND (reference sequence). V lost 7 bases, J lost 4 bases, and 5 bases stayed unmatched. The CDR3 is 14 amino acids. The CDR3: CASMGTRGTGELFF. The CDR3 coding sequence is TGTGCCAGTATGGGGACTAGGGGCACCGGGGAGCTGTTTTTT.

This clonotype was seen a handful of times. The chain couples TRBV12-3 or TRBV12-4 to TRBJ1-2; a possible D gene is TRBD1 (6 bases). Trimming stripped 9 bases from V and 5 bases from J, with 16 bases between. The CDR3 totals 13 residues. The CDR3: CASSGGRRYGYTF. The CDR3 region has the DNA TGTGCCAGTTCCGGGGGCAGGCGTTATGGCTACACCTTC.

This clonotype has a handful of counts. V is TRBV14 and J is TRBJ2-1; 8 bases map to TRBD2. This CDR3 has 14 amino acids. In germline, CDR1 is SGHDN, CDR2 FVKESK. V lost 9 bases and J lost 0; bases outside the gene matches: 4. CDR3: CASKTSGSYNEQFF. The CDR3 DNA follows: TGTGCCAGTAAAACTAGCGGCTCCTACAATGAGCAGTTCTTC.

At least ten counts were recorded for this clonotype. This rearrangement joins TRBV20-1 to TRBJ1-2; D possibly corresponds to TRBD1 (6 bases). The V gene's germline CDR1 is DFQATT and CDR2 SNEGSKA (reference sequence). The germline V and J ends were trimmed by 5 bases and 1 base, with 17 bases remaining between them. The length of the CDR3 is 15 residues. In DNA, the CDR3 is TGCAGTGCTGAGAACCCTTTGGACAGTAACTATGGCTACACCTTC. Translating gives CSAENPLDSNYGYTF.

This clonotype was detected only a few times. CDR3 nucleotide sequence: TGTGCCTTAAAGAAATGGGGGGGCACCGCGAACACTGAAGCTTTCTTT. Amino acids: CALKKWGGTANTEAFF. The rearrangement links TRBV28 to TRBJ1-1; D perhaps matches TRBD1 (6 bases). Trimming took 11 bases from V and 1 from J, leaving 23 bases between them. The CDR3 spans 16 residues. Germline CDR1 is MDHEN and CDR2 is SYDVKM.

This clonotype came up many times. This chain links TRBV12-3 or TRBV12-4 with TRBJ1-1; D is ambiguous. Trimming took 6 bases from V and 5 from J, leaving 10 bases between them. The CDR3 contains 12 residues. CDR3 residues: CASSITWTEAFF. CDR3 nucleotides: TGTGCCAGCAGCATCACATGGACTGAAGCTTTCTTT.

This clonotype has a handful of counts. The chain uses TRBV5-5 and TRBJ1-1; D not certain. This CDR3 is 15 amino acids long. Per the germline V gene, CDR1 is SGHKS and CDR2 is YYEKEE (reference sequence). The V gene lost 0 bases and the J gene lost 1 base, with 10 bases spanning the gap. The CDR3 spells CASSLEGIRNTEAFF. DNA for the CDR3: TGTGCCAGCAGCTTGGAAGGGATCAGGAACACTGAAGCTTTCTTT.

The table lists this clonotype with many counts. This chain links TRBV11-2 with TRBJ1-2; 10 nucleotides agree with TRBD1. J was trimmed by 3 bases and V by 4 bases; bases with no gene match: 5. Germline-derived CDR1 and CDR2 are SGHAT and FQNNGV. There are 15 residues in the CDR3. As DNA, the CDR3 is TGTGCCAGCAGCTATTCGACAGGGGGCTACTATGGCTACACCTTC. It is translated as CASSYSTGGYYGYTF.

The chain carries TRBV30 and TRBJ2-7, with TRBD2 matching over 8 bases. V trimming: 2 bases; J trimming: 2 bases; junction bases outside the gene matches: 14. The CDR3 has 17 residues. Germline CDR1 GTSNPN, CDR2 SVGIG (reference sequence). CDR3 sequence: CAWSQGVAGQTTYEQYF. The CDR3 nucleotides are TGTGCCTGGAGTCAAGGGGTAGCGGGGCAAACAACCTACGAGCAGTACTTC.